What follows describes a single T cell receptor beta chain. The antigen remains undetermined. The data are from a study of liver allograft versus peripheral blood T cells. On the study more broadly: Graft-liver T cell receptor repertoires were compared against recipient peripheral blood repertoires. Study-wide points: Differences were reported between the T cell receptor repertoires inside liver allografts and those that were detected in peripheral blood.

TCRdb called the reads again in MiXCR, with one record for every CDR3 protein. In the table there are around 13,000 distinct CDR3 sequences, under 30% of which are singletons. J gave up 8 bases and V 4 bases, and 7 bases lay outside the gene matches. Per the germline V gene, CDR1 is MGHDK and CDR2 is SYGVNS. CDR3 size: 13 residues. This receptor was identified in a human patient who had a liver transplant. Some T cells may possibly be graft donor cells. The chain is built from TRBV25-1 and TRBJ1-2; 7 bases line up with TRBD1. CDR3 protein: CASSVSGGAGYTF. The CDR3 nucleotides are TGTGCCAGCAGTGTCTCAGGGGGGGCCGGCTACACCTTC.